This is a list of T cell receptor beta chains from one sample in a study of PD-1 blockade in mismatch repair-deficient tumors. Assay: immunoSEQ multiplex PCR; the TCRdb copy retains only in-frame clones and omits some. Seen here are some 51,000 clones, over 70% observed once, and the top ten hold 6.5% to 9%. The source material was peripheral blood, sampled around 19 weeks after starting pembrolizumab. The receptors were gathered from an adult with mismatch repair-deficient cancer. CDR3s include the opening cysteine and the closing phenylalanine or tryptophan. The order of the fields is clone size, J gene, D gene, V gene, CDR3 DNA, CDR3 protein. A D gene is named only where the DNA matches it firmly. Where a row states a size, it is once, few, many or the class of an expanded clone; other rows omit it.

size: -
J: TRBJ1-1
D: -
V: TRBV7-2
DNA: TGTGCCAGCAGTACGACACGGAACACTGAAGCTTTCTTT
CDR3: CASSTTRNTEAFF

size: -
J: TRBJ1-2
D: -
V: TRBV6-1
DNA: TGTGCCAGCAGTGAAGGCGCCAAGGGGTATGGCTACACCTTC
CDR3: CASSEGAKGYGYTF

size: few
J: TRBJ1-4
D: TRBD1
V: TRBV29-1
DNA: TGCAGCGCCAAGAAAGCCCGGACAGGGACAACTAATGAAAAACTGTTTTTT
CDR3: CSAKKARTGTTNEKLFF

size: -
J: TRBJ2-4
D: TRBD1
V: TRBV6-5
DNA: TGTGCCAGCAGTCCCGAGCCAGGGGGTATTCAGTACTTC
CDR3: CASSPEPGGIQYF

size: -
J: TRBJ2-3
D: -
V: TRBV15
DNA: TGTGCCACCAGCAGAGGGACCGGGACGATCACAGATACGCAGTATTTT
CDR3: CATSRGTGTITDTQYF

size: -
J: TRBJ2-5
D: TRBD2
V: TRBV11-3
DNA: TGTGCCAGCAGCGTCGGACTAGCGGGAGAAGAGACCCAGTACTTC
CDR3: CASSVGLAGEETQYF

size: -
J: TRBJ2-1
D: -
V: TRBV19
DNA: TGTGCCAGTAGTATAGGTCAGAGAAACTTTAACAATGAGCAGTTCTTC
CDR3: CASSIGQRNFNNEQFF

size: -
J: TRBJ2-2
D: -
V: TRBV6-6
DNA: TGTGCCAGCAGACCTCAGGGGAACGGGGAGCTGTTTTTT
CDR3: CASRPQGNGELFF

size: -
J: TRBJ2-7
D: TRBD1
V: TRBV4-1
DNA: TGCGCCAGCAGCCAGATAGACAGGGAGCCCTACGAGCAGTACTTC
CDR3: CASSQIDREPYEQYF

size: few
J: TRBJ2-7
D: -
V: TRBV5-4
DNA: TGTGCCAGCAGCGTTGAGCGATTCTACGAGCAGTACTTC
CDR3: CASSVERFYEQYF

size: once
J: TRBJ2-3
D: TRBD2
V: TRBV6-6
DNA: TGTGCCAGCAGTTTCATCGGACTAGCGGGGACAGATACGCAGTATTTT
CDR3: CASSFIGLAGTDTQYF

size: -
J: TRBJ2-7
D: -
V: TRBV11-2
DNA: TGTGCCAGCAGCTTATCAGCCTCCGGGATGTTTACCTACGAGCAGTACTTC
CDR3: CASSLSASGMFTYEQYF

size: few
J: TRBJ1-1
D: -
V: TRBV5-1
DNA: TGCGCCAGCAGCTTGGGATCCTGGGGTTTCTTT
CDR3: CASSLGSWGFF

size: -
J: TRBJ2-7
D: -
V: TRBV7-9
DNA: TGTGCCAGCAGCTGGGGCGGTGGTTCCTACGAGCAGTACTTC
CDR3: CASSWGGGSYEQYF

size: -
J: TRBJ2-3
D: -
V: TRBV30
DNA: TGTGCCTGGAGCGGCAGCACAGATACGCAGTATTTT
CDR3: CAWSGSTDTQYF

size: -
J: TRBJ2-1
D: TRBD2
V: TRBV6-1
DNA: TGTGCCAGCAGTGAAGGGCCTAGCGGGAGCAATGAGCAGTTCTTC
CDR3: CASSEGPSGSNEQFF

size: -
J: TRBJ1-1
D: -
V: TRBV18
DNA: TGTGCCAGCTCACCACCCTCCCGGGGAGCTTTCTTT
CDR3: CASSPPSRGAFF

size: -
J: TRBJ1-2
D: TRBD1
V: TRBV5-1
DNA: TGCGCCAGCAGCCCACGGGACAGTAATAACTATGGCTACACCTTC
CDR3: CASSPRDSNNYGYTF

size: -
J: TRBJ1-1
D: -
V: TRBV11-3
DNA: TGTGCCAGCAGCTTAGATCGGGCGAGGAACACTGAAGCTTTCTTT
CDR3: CASSLDRARNTEAFF

size: once
J: TRBJ2-1
D: -
V: TRBV7-2
DNA: TGTGCCAGCAGCTTACGGGATCTTCGCCGGGAGCAGTTCTTC
CDR3: CASSLRDLRREQFF

size: -
J: TRBJ2-7
D: TRBD2
V: TRBV14
DNA: TGTGCCAGCAGCCATATTAGCGGGAGGGCATACTACGAGCAGTACTTC
CDR3: CASSHISGRAYYEQYF

size: -
J: TRBJ1-5
D: TRBD1
V: TRBV5-6
DNA: TGTGCCAGCAGCCCCGGGACAGGGGGTAATCAGCCCCAGCATTTT
CDR3: CASSPGTGGNQPQHF

size: -
J: TRBJ2-7
D: -
V: TRBV13
DNA: TGTGCCAGCAGCCTCCTTGCATCAGGGTCCAACGAGCAGTACTTC
CDR3: CASSLLASGSNEQYF

size: -
J: TRBJ2-2
D: -
V: TRBV19
DNA: TGTGCCAGTACCCCAGTGGTAGATTTCAGCACCGGGGAGCTGTTTTTT
CDR3: CASTPVVDFSTGELFF

size: -
J: TRBJ2-5
D: TRBD2
V: TRBV9
DNA: TGTGCCAGCAGCGCCGGCCTAGCGGGGCACCAAGAGACCCAGTACTTC
CDR3: CASSAGLAGHQETQYF

size: -
J: TRBJ1-5
D: TRBD1
V: TRBV5-1
DNA: TGCGCCAGCATGAACAGGGGTCAGCCCCAGCATTTT
CDR3: CASMNRGQPQHF

size: -
J: TRBJ2-7
D: -
V: TRBV7-9
DNA: TGTGCCAGCAGCTCCAACCAAATGGCGGGTGAGCAGTACTTC
CDR3: CASSSNQMAGEQYF

size: -
J: TRBJ2-5
D: -
V: TRBV7-2
DNA: TGTGCCAGCAGCTCCTACGTCGGGAGTGGAACCCAGTACTTC
CDR3: CASSSYVGSGTQYF

size: -
J: TRBJ2-7
D: TRBD2
V: TRBV9
DNA: TGTGCCAGCAGCGCCTCGGGAGCGGGAGGTTTAAGCGAGCAGTACTTC
CDR3: CASSASGAGGLSEQYF

size: -
J: TRBJ1-2
D: -
V: TRBV29-1
DNA: TGCAGCGTTGAGGTTTCAGGTCCTGGGAGCTACACCTTC
CDR3: CSVEVSGPGSYTF

size: once
J: TRBJ2-3
D: -
V: TRBV4-2
DNA: TGTGCCAGCAGCCAAGATACTGACGCAGATACGCAGTATTTT
CDR3: CASSQDTDADTQYF

size: -
J: TRBJ2-5
D: -
V: TRBV19
DNA: TGTGCCAGTAGTATAGGGGGCGGGCAAGAGACCCAGTACTTC
CDR3: CASSIGGGQETQYF

size: -
J: TRBJ2-3
D: TRBD1
V: TRBV19
DNA: TGTGCCAGTAGTCCCTCCCGACAGGGCACAGAGCCGCAGTATTTT
CDR3: CASSPSRQGTEPQYF

size: once
J: TRBJ2-7
D: -
V: TRBV28
DNA: TGTGCCAGCAGTACTTCCTACGAGCAGTACTTC
CDR3: CASSTSYEQYF

size: -
J: TRBJ1-2
D: -
V: TRBV20-1
DNA: TGCAGTGCTACAGGGGACGGCTACACCTTC
CDR3: CSATGDGYTF

size: -
J: TRBJ1-3
D: -
V: TRBV28
DNA: TGTGCCAGCAGTTTGTACAGGGCTAGCGTCTCTGGAAACACCATATATTTT
CDR3: CASSLYRASVSGNTIYF

size: -
J: TRBJ2-6
D: TRBD1
V: TRBV9
DNA: TGTGCCAGCAGCGGGGGGACAGGGAAAGAGTCTGGGGCCAACGTCCTGACTTTC
CDR3: CASSGGTGKESGANVLTF

size: -
J: TRBJ2-7
D: -
V: TRBV19
DNA: TGTGCCAGTAGTCCGCGGACGGGACTCTACGAGCAGTACTTC
CDR3: CASSPRTGLYEQYF

size: -
J: TRBJ1-4
D: -
V: TRBV19
DNA: TGTGCCAGTAGTAGAGGATTAAATGCCATCAATGAAAAACTGTTTTTT
CDR3: CASSRGLNAINEKLFF

size: -
J: TRBJ2-5
D: -
V: TRBV6-1
DNA: TGTGCCAGCGGCCATCAGGCCCAGTTCCAGTACTTC
CDR3: CASGHQAQFQYF

size: -
J: TRBJ1-1
D: TRBD1
V: TRBV11-1
DNA: TGTGCCAGCAGCCTAACGGGGGAAGAATCAGGGGGCACGAACACTGAAGCTTTCTTT
CDR3: CASSLTGEESGGTNTEAFF

size: -
J: TRBJ2-3
D: -
V: TRBV5-5
DNA: TGTGCCAGCAGCTTGGAGGGGAGCCGCCGGCGCACAGATACGCAGTATTTT
CDR3: CASSLEGSRRRTDTQYF

size: -
J: TRBJ1-2
D: TRBD1
V: TRBV10-3
DNA: TGTGCCATGACGGCCGATCCGACACAGGGGGCAAATGGCTACACCTTC
CDR3: CAMTADPTQGANGYTF

size: -
J: TRBJ1-1
D: TRBD1
V: TRBV18
DNA: TGTGCCAGCTCACCACACCTGTTAATCCCGATCAGATACGGGACAGGGGTTCGGGGAGCTTTCTTT
CDR3: CASSPHLLIPIRYGTGVRGAFF

size: few
J: TRBJ2-7
D: -
V: TRBV5-4
DNA: TGTGCCAGCAGCTTAGTTTCTGGGGCGGGCGAGCAGTACTTC
CDR3: CASSLVSGAGEQYF

size: -
J: TRBJ2-2
D: TRBD1
V: TRBV4-2
DNA: TGTGCCAGCAGCGGGGCAGGGGGCACCGGGGAGCTGTTTTTT
CDR3: CASSGAGGTGELFF

size: -
J: TRBJ2-1
D: TRBD2
V: TRBV9
DNA: TGTGCCAGCAGCGCATCGGGACTAGCGCTTTACAATGAGCAGTTCTTC
CDR3: CASSASGLALYNEQFF

size: -
J: TRBJ1-1
D: -
V: TRBV11-3
DNA: TGTGCCAGCAGCCTAAAAAACACTGAAGCTTTCTTT
CDR3: CASSLKNTEAFF